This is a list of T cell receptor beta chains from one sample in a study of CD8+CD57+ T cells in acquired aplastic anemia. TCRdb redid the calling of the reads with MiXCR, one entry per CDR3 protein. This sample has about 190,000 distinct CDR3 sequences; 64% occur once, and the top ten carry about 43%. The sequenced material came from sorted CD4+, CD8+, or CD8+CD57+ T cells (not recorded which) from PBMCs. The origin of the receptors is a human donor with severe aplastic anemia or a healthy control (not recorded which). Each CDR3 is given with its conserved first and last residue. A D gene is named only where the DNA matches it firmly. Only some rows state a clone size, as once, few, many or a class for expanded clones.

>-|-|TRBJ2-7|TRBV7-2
CASSSRDGEDEQYF
TGTGCCAGCAGCTCTCGAGACGGGGAGGACGAGCAGTACTTC
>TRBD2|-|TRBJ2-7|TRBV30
CAWRGTSNEQYF
TGTGCCTGGAGGGGGACTAGCAACGAGCAGTACTTC
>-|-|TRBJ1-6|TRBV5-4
CASSPGTADPVPLHF
TGTGCCAGCAGCCCAGGGACGGCGGACCCTGTACCCCTCCACTTT
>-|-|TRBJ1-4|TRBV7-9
CASSLEDENEKLFF
TGTGCCAGCAGCTTAGAGGATGAAAATGAAAAACTGTTTTTT
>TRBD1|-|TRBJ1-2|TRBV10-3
CAISGTGVNYGYTF
TGTGCCATCAGTGGGACAGGGGTTAACTATGGCTACACCTTC
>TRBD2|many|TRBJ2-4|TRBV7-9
CASSRGTSGGESKNIQYF
TGTGCCAGCAGCCGCGGGACTAGCGGGGGTGAATCTAAGAACATTCAGTACTTC
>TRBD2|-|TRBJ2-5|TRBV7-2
CASSPVAGGRETQYF
TGTGCCAGCAGCCCGGTAGCGGGAGGCCGAGAGACCCAGTACTTC
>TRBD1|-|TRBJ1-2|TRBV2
CARRQGASYGYTF
TGTGCCAGACGACAGGGGGCTTCGTATGGCTACACCTTC
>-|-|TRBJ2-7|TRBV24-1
CATSGGAGSFEQYF
TGTGCCACCAGTGGCGGGGCAGGGTCCTTCGAGCAGTACTTC
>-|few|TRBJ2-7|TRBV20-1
CSAAVQEREQYF
TGCAGTGCCGCGGTACAAGAGCGCGAGCAGTACTTC
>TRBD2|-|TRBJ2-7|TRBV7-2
CASSLALAGVGEQYF
TGTGCCAGCAGCTTAGCCCTAGCGGGAGTTGGCGAGCAGTACTTC
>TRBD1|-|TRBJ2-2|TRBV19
CASRPLETGLFTGELFF
TGTGCCAGTAGACCACTAGAGACAGGGTTGTTCACCGGGGAGCTGTTTTTT
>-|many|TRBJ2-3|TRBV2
CASSDRAARPDTQYF
TGTGCCAGCAGTGACAGGGCCGCTAGACCAGATACGCAGTATTTT
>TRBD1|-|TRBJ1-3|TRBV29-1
CSVAQGASGNTIYF
TGCAGCGTTGCGCAGGGGGCTTCGGGAAACACCATATATTTT
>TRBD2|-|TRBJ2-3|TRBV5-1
CASSWREPGTDTQYF
TGCGCCAGCAGCTGGCGGGAGCCGGGGACAGATACGCAGTATTTT
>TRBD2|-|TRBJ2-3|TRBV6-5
CASSPSGGELTDTQYF
TGTGCCAGCAGCCCTAGCGGGGGGGAGCTGACAGATACGCAGTATTTT
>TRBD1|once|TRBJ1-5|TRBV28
CASTTGGLGNQPQHF
TGTGCCAGCACCACAGGGGGCTTAGGCAATCAGCCCCAGCATTTT
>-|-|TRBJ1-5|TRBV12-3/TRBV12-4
CASSLSRDQPQHF
TGTGCCAGCAGTTTAAGCCGTGATCAGCCCCAGCATTTT
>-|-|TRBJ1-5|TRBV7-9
CASTNGGDQPQHF
TGTGCCAGCACCAACGGGGGTGATCAGCCCCAGCATTTT
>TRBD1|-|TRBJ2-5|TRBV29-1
CSVGQGRWETQYF
TGCAGCGTAGGACAGGGCCGTTGGGAGACCCAGTACTTC
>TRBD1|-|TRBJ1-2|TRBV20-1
CSARERDRTYGYTF
TGCAGTGCTAGAGAAAGGGACAGGACTTATGGCTACACCTTC
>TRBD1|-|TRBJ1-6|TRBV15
CAWMAAGTGNSPLHF
TGTGCCTGGATGGCTGCCGGGACAGGGAATTCACCCCTCCACTTT
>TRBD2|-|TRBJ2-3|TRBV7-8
CASSPLAGGSPDTQYF
TGTGCCAGCAGCCCTCTTGCGGGAGGATCTCCAGATACGCAGTATTTT
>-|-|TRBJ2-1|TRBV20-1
CSVLTTAVYNEQFF
TGCAGTGTTCTGACGACGGCAGTTTACAATGAGCAGTTCTTC
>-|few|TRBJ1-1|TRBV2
CASGGREAFF
TGTGCCAGCGGGGGACGTGAAGCTTTCTTT
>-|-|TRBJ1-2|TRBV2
CASSGQVSNYGYTF
TGTGCCAGCAGTGGACAGGTCTCTAACTATGGCTACACCTTC
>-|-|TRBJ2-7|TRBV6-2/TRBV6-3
CASSPGRGGRYEQYF
TGTGCCAGCAGCCCTGGGCGAGGGGGGCGCTACGAGCAGTACTTC
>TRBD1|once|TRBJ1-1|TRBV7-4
CASSPTGTANTEAFF
TGTGCCAGCAGCCCTACCGGGACAGCGAACACTGAAGCTTTCTTT
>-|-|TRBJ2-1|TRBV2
CASSPRTEQFF
TGTGCCAGCAGCCCCCGGACCGAGCAGTTCTTC
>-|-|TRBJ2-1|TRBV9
CASSVSLGGLDEQFF
TGTGCCAGCAGCGTTTCCCTTGGGGGGTTAGATGAGCAGTTCTTC
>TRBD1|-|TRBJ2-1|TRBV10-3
CAISVSPGQGDNEQFF
TGTGCCATCAGTGTTTCCCCGGGACAGGGGGACAATGAGCAGTTCTTC
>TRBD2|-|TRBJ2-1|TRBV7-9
CASSPSGIIGEQFF
TGTGCCAGCAGTCCTAGCGGGATAATAGGGGAGCAGTTCTTC
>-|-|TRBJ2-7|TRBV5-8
CASTLRDRAYEQYF
TGTGCCAGCACCCTCCGGGACCGCGCCTACGAGCAGTACTTC
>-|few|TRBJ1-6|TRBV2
CASSAPRDRNSPLHF
TGTGCCAGCAGCGCCCCCCGGGACCGGAATTCACCCCTCCACTTT
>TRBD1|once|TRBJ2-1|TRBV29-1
CSAYRDRSYNEQFF
TGCAGCGCCTATCGGGACAGGTCCTACAATGAGCAGTTCTTC
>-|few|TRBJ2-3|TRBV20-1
CSAMGPSTDTQYF
TGCAGTGCTATGGGACCTAGCACAGATACGCAGTATTTT
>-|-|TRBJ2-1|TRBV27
CASRYRVNEQLF
TGTGCCAGCAGGTACAGGGTCAATGAGCAGCTCTTC
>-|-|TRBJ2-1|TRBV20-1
CSALGTLRNEQFF
TGCAGTGCCCTCGGGACTCTACGGAATGAGCAGTTCTTC
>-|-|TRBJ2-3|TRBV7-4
CASSLPGGRMGDTQYF
TGTGCCAGCAGCTTACCGGGGGGCCGGATGGGAGATACGCAGTATTTT
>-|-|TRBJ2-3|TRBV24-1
CATSDLRGSGTDTQYF
TGTGCCACCAGTGATCTGCGGGGATCCGGCACAGATACGCAGTATTTT
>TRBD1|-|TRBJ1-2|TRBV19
CASTTTGGYGYTF
TGTGCCAGTACAACGACAGGGGGCTATGGCTACACCTTC